This T cell receptor beta chain was recorded in a study of CD8+ T cells in alopecia areata. Overall study: Tofacitinib ran for 6 to 18 months before 6 months off drug.

Reverse transcription of extracted RNA yielded cDNA, which provided the sequencing template. Produced via immunoSEQ multiplex PCR; TCRdb's table is partial and in-frame only. The sample lists about 90,000 clones; roughly two fifths were seen once. The V and J ends lost 1 base and 1 base respectively, with 4 bases between them. CDR3 length: 13 amino acids. The germline gives CDR1 SGHTA, CDR2 FQGNSA. About this clone itself: Its antigen is unknown.

Treatment defined: oral pan-JAK inhibitor, 5-10 mg twice daily. Collection of lesional scalp punch biopsies and peripheral blood was performed in alopecia areata patients. Study results and limitations: Tofacitinib significantly lowered scalp clonality and expanded CD8+ clones among the top 100.

The source is a human donor with alopecia areata. J is TRBJ1-1 and V is TRBV7-2, with D unresolved. The sequences come from CD8+ T cells sorted from blood, collected at week 24, from a patient treated with tofacitinib. CDR3 in DNA: TGTGCCAGCAGCTTAGTCGCGAACACTGAAGCTTTCTTT. Residues: CASSLVANTEAFF.